Sequencing of this TCR beta chain was carried out in a study of blood T cell repertoires in COVID-19. From germline, CDR1 is SGHRS and CDR2 YFSETQ. The CDR3 extends over 16 amino acids. The V and J ends lost 2 bases and 2 bases respectively, with 16 bases between them. Sequencing was performed with immunoSEQ multiplex PCR; in TCRdb, only in-frame clones are kept and a portion is missing. The sample carries approximately 150,000 clones, approximately 80% recorded once. V gene TRBV5-1 combines with J gene TRBJ2-5; tentative D call: TRBD2 (7 bases). Sequencing was carried out using PBMCs or T cells enriched from blood (not recorded which). The TCR originated in a man aged 40-49 years who had recovered from COVID-19. The CDR3 loop is CASSFLGGLKQETQYF. The CDR3 coding sequence is TGCGCCAGCAGCTTCTTGGGGGGGCTTAAACAAGAGACCCAGTACTTC.